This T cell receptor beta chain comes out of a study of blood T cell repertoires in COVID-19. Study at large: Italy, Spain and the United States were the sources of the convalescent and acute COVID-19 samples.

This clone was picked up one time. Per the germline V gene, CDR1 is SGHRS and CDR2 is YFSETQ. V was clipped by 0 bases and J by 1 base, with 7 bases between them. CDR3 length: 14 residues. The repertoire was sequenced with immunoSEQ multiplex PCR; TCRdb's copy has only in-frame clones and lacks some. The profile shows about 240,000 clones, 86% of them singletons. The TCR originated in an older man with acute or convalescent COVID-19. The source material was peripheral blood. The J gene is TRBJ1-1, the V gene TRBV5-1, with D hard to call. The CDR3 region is CASSLGRENTEAFF. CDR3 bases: TGCGCCAGCAGCTTGGGGAGGGAGAACACTGAAGCTTTCTTT.